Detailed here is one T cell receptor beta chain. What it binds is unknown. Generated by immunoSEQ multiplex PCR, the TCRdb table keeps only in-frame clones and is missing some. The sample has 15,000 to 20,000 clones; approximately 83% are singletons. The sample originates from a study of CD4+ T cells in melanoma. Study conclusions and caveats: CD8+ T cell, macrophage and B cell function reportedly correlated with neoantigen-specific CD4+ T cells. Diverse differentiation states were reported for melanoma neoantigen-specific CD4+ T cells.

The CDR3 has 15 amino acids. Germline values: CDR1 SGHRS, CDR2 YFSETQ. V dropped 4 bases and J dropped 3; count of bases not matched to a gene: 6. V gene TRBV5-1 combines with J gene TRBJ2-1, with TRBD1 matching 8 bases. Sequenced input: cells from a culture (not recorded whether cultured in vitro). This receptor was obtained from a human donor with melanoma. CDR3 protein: CASSIKQGDYNEQFF. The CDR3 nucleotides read TGCGCCAGCAGCATAAAACAGGGGGACTACAATGAGCAGTTCTTC.